Sequencing of this T cell receptor beta chain was carried out in a study of shared clonotypes between healthy human individuals. Findings of the study overall: When compared with the clonotypes that were shared by all four sorted-subset donors, the non-shared clonotypes turned out to have lower generation probabilities.

Tens of thousands of T cell genomes (approximately 210 ng DNA) went into each sorted-subset replicate. Profiling relied on immunoSEQ multiplex PCR, and the TCRdb table lists in-frame clones only, not all of them. The sample has millions of clones, roughly nine tenths seen once. This CDR3 comprises 13 residues. Germline CDR1 is GTSNPN and CDR2 is SVGIG (reference sequence). This clone was seen only once. Antigen unknown. There were only Caucasian adults among the donors, and all lived in Nashville, Tennessee. The receptor comes from a young man in good health. The J gene is TRBJ2-5, the V gene TRBV30; D is perhaps TRBD2 (5 bases). The closer fit of TRBJ2-7 to the DNA end suggests the J call may be wrong. The sample consisted of naive CD4+ T cells sorted from blood. Sample subset: CD45RA+ positively selected. The CDR3 region is CAWTPTGTYEQYF. As DNA, the CDR3 is TGTGCCTGGACTCCGACGGGAACCTACGAGCAGTACTTC.